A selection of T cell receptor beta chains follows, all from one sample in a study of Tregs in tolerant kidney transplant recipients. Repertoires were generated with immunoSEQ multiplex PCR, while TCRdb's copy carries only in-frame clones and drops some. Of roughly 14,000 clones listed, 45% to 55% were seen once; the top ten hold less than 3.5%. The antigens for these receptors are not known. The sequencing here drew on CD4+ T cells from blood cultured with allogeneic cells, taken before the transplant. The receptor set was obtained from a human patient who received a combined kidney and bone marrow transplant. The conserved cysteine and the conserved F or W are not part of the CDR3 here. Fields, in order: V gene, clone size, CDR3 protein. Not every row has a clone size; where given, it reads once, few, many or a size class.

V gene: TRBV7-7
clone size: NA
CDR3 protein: ASSLGSFNEQF

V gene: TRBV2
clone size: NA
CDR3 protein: ASLLDRAQPQH

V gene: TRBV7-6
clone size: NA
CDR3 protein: ASSLGGTGGGKLF

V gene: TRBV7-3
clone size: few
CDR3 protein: ASSLSRDRGRRAEAF

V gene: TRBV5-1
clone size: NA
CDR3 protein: ASSFGQLQETQY

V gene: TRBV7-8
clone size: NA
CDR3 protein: ASSLLYLAYEQF

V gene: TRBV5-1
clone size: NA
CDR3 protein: ASRSGLAGGETQY

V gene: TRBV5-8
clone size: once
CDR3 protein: ASSDRARGSYNEQF

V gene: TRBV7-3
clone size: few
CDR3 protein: ASSLSGSYNEQF

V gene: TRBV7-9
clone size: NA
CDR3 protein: ASSLSGGFEGYT

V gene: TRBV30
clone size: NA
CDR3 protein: AWSLRRGGRHEQF

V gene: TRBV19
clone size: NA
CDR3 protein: ASTQGYRVRSSKNIQY

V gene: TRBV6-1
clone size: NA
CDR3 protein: ASSPLALQETQY

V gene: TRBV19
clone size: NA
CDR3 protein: ASNAQGGVANYGYT

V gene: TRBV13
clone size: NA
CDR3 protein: ASSLDRGVPGELF

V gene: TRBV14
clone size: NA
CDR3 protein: ASSQGLFRGSETQY

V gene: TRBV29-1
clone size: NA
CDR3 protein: SVAGTGRTQY

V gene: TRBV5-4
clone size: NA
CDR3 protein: ASSWRGSGYNEQF

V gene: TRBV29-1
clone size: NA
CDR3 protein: SVEVRAGNTIY

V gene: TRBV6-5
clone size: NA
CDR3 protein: ASSKQVRDTEAF

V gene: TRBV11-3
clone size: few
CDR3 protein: ASSLGIGGGATDTQY

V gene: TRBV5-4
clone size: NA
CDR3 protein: ASSLAGTYNEQF

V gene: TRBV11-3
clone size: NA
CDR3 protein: ASSLSDSEFEKLF

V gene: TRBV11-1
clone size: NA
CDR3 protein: ASSRDFYEQY

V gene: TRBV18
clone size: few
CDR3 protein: ASSETGREKLF

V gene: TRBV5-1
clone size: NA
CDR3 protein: ASSSLQGGDTEAF

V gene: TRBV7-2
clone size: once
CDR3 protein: ASSPQGGEKLF

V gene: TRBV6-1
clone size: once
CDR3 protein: ASSRRGGWNEQY

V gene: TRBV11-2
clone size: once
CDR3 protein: ASSPLTFYEQY

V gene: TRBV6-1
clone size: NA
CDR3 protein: ASSVSFLVNEQF

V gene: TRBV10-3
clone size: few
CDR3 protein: ASSYSSGNQPQH

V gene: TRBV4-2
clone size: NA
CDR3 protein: ASSPIAGGGGELF

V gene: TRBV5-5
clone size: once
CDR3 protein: ASSLDRTGYSPLH

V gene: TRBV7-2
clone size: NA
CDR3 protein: ASSLGGPPDTQY